Below are 20 T cell receptor beta chains sequenced from a single sample in a study of T cell responses to AZD1222 COVID-19 vaccine. Generated by immunoSEQ multiplex PCR, the TCRdb table keeps only in-frame clones and is missing some. Among around 110,000 clones listed, about 91% were seen once. Sample: peripheral blood, taken 28 days after the second AZD1222 dose. These receptors were taken from an adult who received the AZD1222 COVID-19 vaccine.

The V and J genes are TRBV5-1 and TRBJ1-3; a weak D match, TRBD1 (6 bases). This CDR3 is 15 amino acids long. V lost 1 base and J 3 bases, leaving 11 bases between the germline ends. Germline CDR1 SGHRS, CDR2 YFSETQ. CDR3 DNA: TGCGCCAGCAGCTTGAACAGGGAAAATGGAAACACCATATATTTT. Translation: CASSLNRENGNTIYF.

The chain carries TRBV14 and TRBJ1-2, with 7 bases that match TRBD1. Looked up from germline, CDR1 is SGHDN and CDR2 is FVKESK. This CDR3 spans 13 amino acids. The J segment lost 2 bases and the V segment lost 3 bases, leaving 0 bases of the junction unmatched. The CDR3 protein is CASSQGQNYGYTF. CDR3 in DNA: TGTGCCAGCAGCCAGGGACAGAACTATGGCTACACCTTC. Supplemented by reference TRBV14 and TRBJ1-2, the full variable domain reads EAGVTQFPSHSVIEKGQTVTLRCDPISGHDNLYWYRRVMGKEIKFLLHFVKESKQDESGMPNNRFLAERTGGTYSTLKVQPAELEDSGVYFCASSQGQNYGYTFGSGTRLTVV.

The rearrangement links TRBV28 to TRBJ2-7; the match to TRBD2 covers 14 bases. This CDR3 is built from 16 residues. J was trimmed by 5 bases and V by 6 bases; bases with no gene match: 9. CDR1 MDHEN and CDR2 SYDVKM come from the germline V gene. CDR3 amino acids: CASRRRLAGGPHEQYF. The DNA for the CDR3 is TGTGCCAGCAGGCGCCGACTAGCGGGAGGGCCTCACGAGCAGTACTTC.

The CDR3 sequence is CASSVEDSGSVGETQYF. In nucleotides, the CDR3 is TGTGCCAGCAGCGTAGAGGATAGCGGGAGCGTCGGGGAGACCCAGTACTTC. This rearrangement joins TRBV9 to TRBJ2-5, with TRBD2 identical over 9 bases. The CDR3 consists of 17 residues. Germline trimming cut 0 bases from V and 5 bases from J; bases unmatched to any gene: 11. Per germline, CDR1 SGDLS and CDR2 YYNGEE.

The chain recombines TRBV18 with TRBJ2-1; no clear D. This CDR3 spans 12 amino acids. Looked up from germline, CDR1 is KGHSH and CDR2 is LQKENI. V gave up 3 bases and J gave up 8 bases, with 8 bases separating them. CDR3 loop: CASSPRRDEQFF. CDR3 sequence (DNA): TGTGCCAGCTCACCCCGAAGGGATGAGCAGTTCTTC.

The V and J genes are TRBV5-8 and TRBJ1-2; 9 positions match TRBD1. Germline loops: CDR1 SGHTS, CDR2 YDEGEE. The CDR3 extends over 14 amino acids. The junction had 1 base not matched to a gene; V was cut back by 3 bases and J by 1 base. CDR3 sequence reads: CASSWTGDNYGYTF. The CDR3 bases are TGTGCCAGCAGCTGGACAGGGGATAACTATGGCTACACCTTC.

The chain carries TRBV3-1 (or the pseudogene TRBV3-2) and TRBJ1-1; tentative D call: TRBD1 (6 bases). V was shortened by 5 bases and J by 0 bases, with 13 bases between the two germline ends. From germline, CDR1 is LGHDT and CDR2 YNNKEL (reference sequence). The CDR3 runs 15 residues. Here the CDR3 reads CASSSYRTVNTEAFF. The CDR3 nucleotides read TGTGCCAGCAGCTCGTATAGGACAGTGAACACTGAAGCTTTCTTT.

The chain combines TRBV6-5 with TRBJ1-1; D is undetermined. V lost 5 bases and J lost 3, with 13 bases in between. The CDR3 covers 14 residues. Looked up from germline, CDR1 is MNHEY and CDR2 is SVGAGI. The CDR3 DNA is TGTGCCAGCAGTAAATCAGGTCGGGACACTGAAGCTTTCTTT. This translates into CASSKSGRDTEAFF.

The chain is built from TRBV20-1 and TRBJ1-5; D gene ambiguous. The CDR3 is 11 residues long. Looked up from germline, CDR1 is DFQATT and CDR2 is SNEGSKA (reference sequence). V dropped 6 bases and J dropped 5 bases, with 8 bases sitting between them. CDR3: CSAGSDQPQHF. The CDR3 region has the DNA TGCAGTGCAGGAAGTGATCAGCCCCAGCATTTT.

The chain couples TRBV5-1 to TRBJ1-1; D gene uncertain. This CDR3 region has 11 residues. Trimming removed 4 bases at V and 2 bases at J, with 3 bases between. CDR1 is SGHRS and CDR2 is YFSETQ in the germline V gene. The CDR3 DNA follows: TGCGCCAGCAGCCAAAACACTGAAGCTTTCTTT. Translated: CASSQNTEAFF.

The chain combines TRBV9 with TRBJ2-3; maybe TRBD1 (5 bases). The CDR3 sequence is 15 residues long. CDR1 is SGDLS, CDR2 YYNGEE, per germline. V was trimmed by 4 bases and J by 0 bases, leaving 12 bases between them. Here the CDR3 reads CASSPDSLSTDTQYF. The CDR3 nucleotides are TGTGCCAGCAGCCCCGACAGTCTTAGCACAGATACGCAGTATTTT.

This chain joins TRBV2 and TRBJ1-5; 7 nucleotides align to TRBD1. The germline V gene has CDR1 SNHLY and CDR2 FYNNEI. The CDR3 sequence is 16 residues long. The ends lost 4 bases at V and 0 bases at J; junction bases unmatched: 6. The CDR3 spells CASSGQGKGSNQPQHF. CDR3 bases: TGTGCCAGCAGTGGACAGGGAAAGGGTAGCAATCAGCCCCAGCATTTT.

This chain uses TRBV9 with TRBJ2-1; 8 bases fit TRBD1. Germline trimming cut 0 bases from V and 1 base from J; bases unmatched to any gene: 9. This CDR3 is built from 18 residues. CDR1 is SGDLS, CDR2 YYNGEE, per germline. The CDR3 spells CASSVATKGQVSYNEQFF. CDR3 nucleotide sequence: TGTGCCAGCAGCGTAGCTACGAAGGGACAGGTGTCCTACAATGAGCAGTTCTTC.

To note about this clone: One end of the junction does not line up with germline, which may come from a read error. The chain joins TRBV3-1 (or the pseudogene TRBV3-2) to TRBJ1-6, with a tentative D call TRBD1 (5 bases). CDR1 is LGHDT, CDR2 YNNKEL, per germline (reference sequence). The CDR3 totals 12 residues. DNA of the CDR3: TGTGCCAGCAGCCAAGGTGGCGCCAGGGCGGACTTT. This encodes CASSQGGARADF.

This rearrangement joins TRBV30 to TRBJ1-6, with 7 bases fitting TRBD1. The V and J ends lost 0 bases and 3 bases, in that order; junction bases with no gene match: 5. Germline V gene data show CDR1 as GTSNPN and CDR2 as SVGIG (reference sequence). The CDR3 is 16 amino acids. CDR3 DNA sequence: TGTGCCTGGAGTGTACCTAACAGGGGCTATAATTCACCCCTCCACTTT. It translates to CAWSVPNRGYNSPLHF.

The rearrangement uses TRBV7-9 and TRBJ2-2; D is ambiguous. The V gene's germline CDR1 is SEHNR and CDR2 FQNEAQ (reference sequence). The CDR3 has 14 residues. V lost 1 base, J lost 6 bases, and 9 bases lay in between. The CDR3 DNA reads as TGTGCCAGCAGCTTAGATGGGGAAGCCGGGGAGCTGTTTTTT. The encoded protein is CASSLDGEAGELFF.

V is TRBV28 and J is TRBJ1-2, with 12 bases matching TRBD1. This CDR3 spans 18 amino acids. V lost 0 bases to trimming and J lost 0 bases; unmatched junction nucleotides: 5. Germline V lookup: CDR1 MDHEN, CDR2 SYDVKM. The CDR3 coding sequence is TGTGCCAGCAGTTTATGGGGACAGGGGGCCGAGACTAACTATGGCTACACCTTC. Translated: CASSLWGQGAETNYGYTF.

J is TRBJ1-1 and V is TRBV27; 9 positions match TRBD1. Unmatched junction bases numbered 4, after V lost 5 bases and J lost 3 bases. CDR1 is MNHEY, CDR2 SMNVEV, per germline (reference sequence). The CDR3 loop spans 14 amino acids. CDR3 coding DNA: TGTGCCAGCAGTCCTCGGACAGGGGACACTGAAGCTTTCTTT. It specifies CASSPRTGDTEAFF.

This clone was detected once. The CDR3 reads CASSSGGPSGNTIYF. The CDR3 coding sequence is TGTGCCAGCAGCTCGGGGGGCCCCTCTGGAAACACCATATATTTT. The chain has TRBV7-3 and TRBJ1-3, with a possible D match to TRBD1 (6 bases). The CDR3 loop spans 15 amino acids. Trimming shortened V by 4 bases and J by 0 bases, and 10 bases separated the two germline ends. CDR1 is SGHTA and CDR2 is FQGTGA in the germline V gene. The variable domain in full, completed from reference TRBV7-3 and TRBJ1-3, reads GAGVSQTPSNKVTEKGKYVELRCDPISGHTALYWYRQSLGQGPEFLIYFQGTGAADDSGLPNDRFFAVRPEGSVSTLKIQRTERGDSAVYLCASSSGGPSGNTIYFGEGSWLTVV.

The chain links TRBV19 to TRBJ1-5, with 9 bases that match TRBD1. The CDR3 covers 15 residues. V lost 2 bases and J lost 6; bases outside the gene matches: 5. Per the germline V gene, CDR1 is LNHDA and CDR2 is SQIVND (reference sequence). The CDR3 loop reads CASSIPGQGGQPQHF. CDR3 nucleotide sequence: TGTGCCAGTAGTATACCGGGACAGGGCGGTCAGCCCCAGCATTTT.